This T cell receptor beta chain was profiled in a study of tumor-infiltrating lymphocytes in primary liver carcinoma. Study information: The tumors, T1-T3 N0M0 lesions, were roughly 4 to 11 cm across. Points from the study as a whole: Tumors had a significantly higher top-250-clone fraction than blood (p = 0.039). Whereas tumor region pairs overlapped more, tumor-adjacent and tumor-blood pairs overlapped less.

The researchers produced TCR beta cDNA from approximately 0.45 ug total RNA with a constant-region primer. Slightly modified ARM-PCR, run as three nested multiplex PCR rounds, produced the TCR beta libraries. PCR rounds one and two used TRBV1-TRBV30 forward primers with a C-beta reverse primer for about 11 cycles each. TCRdb reanalysed the multiplex PCR reads using MiXCR and keeps one entry per CDR3 protein. Seen here are hundreds of thousands of distinct CDR3 sequences, 65% observed once, and the top ten hold roughly 9%. The CDR3 is made up of 11 amino acids. From germline, CDR1 is ENHRY and CDR2 SYGVKD. V gave up 8 bases and J gave up 6 bases; unmatched junction bases: 4. RNA isolated from unsorted whole blood supplied the blood RNA, with germline DNA also extracted. A remark on this clonotype: As yet, its antigen is unknown.

Sequencing was carried out using peripheral blood. The V call is TRBV10-3, the J call TRBJ2-7; 7 bases are a match to TRBD1. The receptor was derived from a man aged 35-49 years with primary liver carcinoma and hepatitis B virus infection. Written as DNA, the CDR3 is TGTGCCATCGGATACAGGGGCGAGCAGTACTTC. It translates to CAIGYRGEQYF.